The clone carrying this T cell receptor (beta chain) has just a few counts. Original analysis: Scientists estimated how many nucleated cells there were by amplifying reference gene primers. TCRdb's table, derived via immunoSEQ multiplex PCR, lists solely in-frame clones and lacks some. The V and J calls and clone size come from that table; D and trimming were worked out from the DNA. This sample has roughly 24,000 clones, with 65% to 90% found just once. This sample is part of a study of blood T cell repertoires in COVID-19. Overall study: PBMCs, B-cell-depleted T cells, or T cells provided the cDNA or gDNA that made up the material.

Sequencing was done on a sample of peripheral blood. The clonotype originates from a man between 65 and 85 years old with acute or convalescent COVID-19.

The CDR3 spells CASSSGRDRGWDGYTF. Written as DNA, the CDR3 is TGTGCCAGCAGCTCCGGGAGAGACAGGGGGTGGGATGGCTACACCTTC. The V call is TRBV7-6, the J call TRBJ1-2, with 9 bases that match TRBD1. CDR3 length: 16 amino acids. V trimming: 4 bases; J trimming: 6 bases; junction bases outside the gene matches: 12. CDR1 and CDR2 from the germline V gene are SGHVS and FNYEAQ.